This T cell receptor (beta chain) is from a study of blood T cells in healthy people across ages. The V gene's germline CDR1 is SQVTM and CDR2 ANQGSEA. Trimming took off 0 bases at V and 3 bases at J, with 6 bases between the two ends. This CDR3 has 12 amino acids. Alongside a J-beta primer mix, a sample-barcoded 5' primer served in a second PCR lasting about 6 to 11 cycles. Researchers report that a template-switch adaptor with 12 random nucleotides tagged each cDNA molecule. TCRdb itself ran the 5' RACE reads through MiXCR, one entry per CDR3 protein. The table lists 750,000 to 850,000 distinct CDR3 sequences, around a quarter of them singletons. No fewer than 6 micrograms of total RNA were isolated from every sample. This clonotype was counted a few times. These same records also appear under a second study, on T cells of mothers and their children. Per that paper: Every mother supplied over 10 million TCR beta CDR3 reads and every child a few million.

The specimen sequenced was blood. The clonotype was recovered from a boy between 10 and 17 years old in good health. The rearrangement uses TRBV29-1 and TRBJ2-7; D is ambiguous. In DNA form, the CDR3 reads TGCAGCGTTGAAGAAGGTCTCTACGAGCAGTACTTC. Residues: CSVEEGLYEQYF.